These 9 T cell receptor beta chains share one sample of origin, sequenced in a study of low-dose radiotherapy and immunotherapy resistance in tumors. As to time point: before trial treatment. TRAV- and TRBV-specific primers, spanning alpha and beta chains, primed first-strand cDNA. For amplifying TCRs, the PCR ran for about 22 cycles with Phusion, which was used together with a constant-region primer and the adapter on the V primers. TCRdb called the reads again in MiXCR, with one record for every CDR3 protein. The table lists 60,000 or so distinct CDR3 sequences, approximately 26% of them singletons. Sequencing used PBMCs, obtained before treatment. These receptors came from a male donor with rectosigmoid adenocarcinoma.

The sample holds many counts of this clonotype. This chain joins TRBV28 and TRBJ2-7; unclear D gene. CDR3 length equals 12 residues. V gave up 3 bases and J gave up 3 bases, with 6 bases separating them. The germline CDR1 and CDR2 sequences are MDHEN and SYDVKM. The CDR3 DNA sequence: TGTGCCAGCAGTTTCCCCGGCTACGAGCAGTACTTC. This gives the protein CASSFPGYEQYF.

This clonotype has a count of ten or more. V and J are TRBV6-2 or TRBV6-3 and TRBJ2-3; no clear D gene. The germline CDR1 and CDR2 sequences are MNHEY and SVGEGT. This CDR3 has 14 residues. The V end lost 3 bases, the J end lost 0 bases, and 7 bases lay between the germline ends. In nucleotides, the CDR3 is TGTGCCAGCAGTTATTCGACAAGCACAGATACGCAGTATTTT. Protein: CASSYSTSTDTQYF.

The sample holds a few counts of this clonotype. V gene TRBV6-5 combines with J gene TRBJ2-3; D is unclear. Germline V CDR1 and CDR2: MNHEY, SVGAGI. Trimming took off 0 bases at V and 0 bases at J, with 10 bases between the two ends. The CDR3 is made up of 16 amino acids. CDR3 residues: CASSYSWLSSTDTQYF. CDR3 in DNA: TGTGCCAGCAGTTACTCATGGCTTTCTAGCACAGATACGCAGTATTTT.

Ten or more counts support this clonotype. V is TRBV20-1 and J is TRBJ2-5; 11 positions match TRBD1. This CDR3 is built from 13 residues. Germline lookup yields CDR1 DFQATT and CDR2 SNEGSKA (reference sequence). With V trimmed by 8 bases and J by 5 bases, 7 bases remained unmatched. This CDR3 reads CSRDRGVGETQYF. The CDR3, as DNA: TGCAGTAGGGACAGGGGGGTCGGGGAGACCCAGTACTTC.

In this sample, this clonotype turned up many times. This chain uses TRBV7-2 with TRBJ1-2; a weak D match, TRBD1 (6 bases). The CDR3 contains 17 residues. V was trimmed by 1 base and J by 4 bases, leaving 19 bases between them. The V gene's germline CDR1 is SGHTA and CDR2 FQGNSA. For the CDR3, the DNA is TGTGCCAGCAGCTTAGGCCCGTCCGGGGGCGAGGCCTATGGCTACACCTTC. Translation: CASSLGPSGGEAYGYTF.

This clonotype was recorded at least ten times. CDR3 in DNA: TGCAGCGTTGTCCCGGGACTAGCGGGAGCCGGGACGCAGTATTTT. It encodes CSVVPGLAGAGTQYF. This chain uses TRBV29-1 with TRBJ2-3; TRBD2 matches 14 bases. The CDR3 has 15 amino acids. From germline, CDR1 is SQVTM and CDR2 ANQGSEA. V trimming: 4 bases; J trimming: 9 bases; junction bases outside the gene matches: 9.

This clonotype was detected many times. The rearrangement joins TRBV6-5 to TRBJ2-7; D possibly corresponds to TRBD1 (5 bases). V lost 1 base and J lost 6, with 7 bases in between. The length of the CDR3 is 12 residues. CDR1 MNHEY and CDR2 SVGAGI come from the germline V gene. Written as DNA, the CDR3 is TGTGCCAGCAGTTACTGGGGCGGCGAGCAGTACTTC. Translation: CASSYWGGEQYF.

In this sample, this clonotype turned up many times. The chain links TRBV24-1 to TRBJ2-7; 7 bases are shared with TRBD2. Germline CDR1 is KGHDR and CDR2 is SFDVKD. The length of the CDR3 is 13 residues. V was clipped by 4 bases and J by 6 bases; unmatched bases: 5. CDR3 residues: CATSERTRPEQYF. CDR3 DNA: TGTGCCACCAGTGAACGGACTAGGCCCGAGCAGTACTTC.

The chain recombines TRBV28 with TRBJ2-1; 9 bases fit TRBD2. Germline lookup yields CDR1 MDHEN and CDR2 SYDVKM. The CDR3 runs 16 residues. Germline trimming cut 2 bases from V and 2 bases from J; bases unmatched to any gene: 4. CDR3 amino acids: CASSLNLAGPYNEQFF. In nucleotides, the CDR3 is TGTGCCAGCAGTTTAAACCTAGCGGGACCCTACAATGAGCAGTTCTTC.